The following is a T cell receptor (beta chain) sequence with its context. Antigen unknown. The J segment lost 7 bases and the V segment lost 4 bases, leaving 4 bases of the junction unmatched. Germline V gives CDR1 SNHLY, CDR2 FYNNEI. This CDR3 region has 14 residues. The Oncomine TCR Beta short-read assay was applied to DNA of cultured CD4+ T cells. TCRdb used MiXCR to reprocess the PCR reads, holding one entry per CDR3 protein. The repertoire consists of 11,000 to 15,000 distinct CDR3 sequences, with more than 40% occurring once and the leading ten covering approximately 17%. The data are from a study of vaccination and CD4 T cells after COVID-19. Treatment indicated: approximately 9-day PBMC culture with coronavirus spike peptide pools or control peptides (ViraFEST assay).

The V gene is TRBV2, the J gene TRBJ1-6, with TRBD1 identical over 7 bases. The sequenced sample was cultured CD4+ T cells from blood. The clonotype was recovered from a human donor with COVID-19. In nucleotides, the CDR3 is TGTGCCAGCAGTGTCGGGACAGACAATTCACCCCTCCACTTT. It translates to CASSVGTDNSPLHF. Full variable domain (missing parts from reference TRBV2 and TRBJ1-6): EPEVTQTPSHQVTQMGQEVILRCVPISNHLYFYWYRQILGQKVEFLVSFYNNEISEKSEIFDDQFSVERPDGSNFTLKIRSTKLEDSAMYFCASSVGTDNSPLHFGNGTRLTVT.